The 21 T cell receptor beta chains given below trace back to one sample, sequenced in a study of blood T cell repertoires in COVID-19. Profiled with immunoSEQ multiplex PCR; TCRdb holds only in-frame clones, not every one. The table lists 250,000 to 300,000 clones, roughly 90% of them singletons. Sequenced material: PBMCs or T cells enriched from blood (not recorded which). The receptors come from a woman younger than 45 who had recovered from COVID-19.

The CDR3 protein is CASSTNGESYEQYF. The DNA for the CDR3 is TGTGCCAGCAGCACAAATGGGGAGTCCTACGAGCAGTACTTC. The V and J genes are TRBV7-3 and TRBJ2-7; TRBD2 is a possible D gene (5 bases). CDR3 length: 14 residues. Germline V gene sequence: CDR1 SGHTA, CDR2 FQGTGA. The ends were cut back, 5 bases at V and 1 base at J, with 12 bases in the middle. Full variable domain (rest looked up from reference TRBV7-3 and TRBJ2-7): GAGVSQTPSNKVTEKGKYVELRCDPISGHTALYWYRQSLGQGPEFLIYFQGTGAADDSGLPNDRFFAVRPEGSVSTLKIQRTERGDSAVYLCASSTNGESYEQYFGPGTRLTVT.

Written as DNA, the CDR3 is TGTGCCAGCTCCCAGGATAATATTAACTATGGCTACACCTTC. This gives the protein CASSQDNINYGYTF. V gene TRBV18 combines with J gene TRBJ1-2, with D unresolved. Looked up from germline, CDR1 is KGHSH and CDR2 is LQKENI. This CDR3 is built from 14 residues. With 6 bases removed from V and 1 base from J, the gap between germline ends came to 12 bases.

The chain uses TRBV4-3 and TRBJ2-7; TRBD2 agrees at 11 bases. Germline CDR1 LGHNA, CDR2 YSLEER. The CDR3 has 19 amino acids. After removal of 0 bases from V and 2 bases from J, the junction contained 12 bases not matched to a gene. CDR3 sequence (DNA): TGCGCCAGCAGCCAAGAAGGTGGTTTCGGTAGCGGGAGGGCCTACGAGCAGTACTTC. Protein product: CASSQEGGFGSGRAYEQYF.

The chain combines TRBV18 with TRBJ2-1, with D unresolved. The CDR3 runs to 13 residues. CDR1 is KGHSH, CDR2 LQKENI, per germline. Trimming stripped 5 bases from V and 6 bases from J, with 11 bases between. CDR3 DNA: TGTGCCAGCTCATCGACTTTTTCCAATGAGCAGTTCTTC. The encoded protein is CASSSTFSNEQFF.

This clone was seen a single time. This chain joins TRBV28 and TRBJ2-2; possibly TRBD2 for D (6 bases). The CDR3 consists of 14 residues. V was pared by 3 bases and J by 7 bases, with 12 bases between. In germline, CDR1 is MDHEN, CDR2 SYDVKM. This CDR3 is CASSLEGRVGELFF. The CDR3 DNA reads TGTGCCAGCAGTTTGGAGGGCCGGGTCGGGGAGCTGTTTTTT.

The chain combines TRBV29-1 with TRBJ2-1, with TRBD2 matching over 7 bases. This CDR3 is built from 14 residues. V shed 6 bases, J shed 0 bases, and the junction held 5 bases outside the gene matches. CDR1 SQVTM and CDR2 ANQGSEA come from the germline V gene. This chain's CDR3 is CSVAGVSSYNEQFF. Here the CDR3 DNA reads TGCAGCGTGGCGGGGGTGAGCTCCTACAATGAGCAGTTCTTC.

This clone was seen a single time. The chain uses TRBV2 and TRBJ2-7; possibly TRBD2 for D (5 bases). Trimming left V 8 bases short and J 6 bases short, with 17 bases between. The CDR3 covers 13 residues. Germline V gives CDR1 SNHLY, CDR2 FYNNEI. CDR3 sequence reads: CASPPLGAPEQYF. In nucleotides, the CDR3 is TGTGCCAGCCCCCCACTAGGTGCGCCCGAGCAGTACTTC.

The CDR3 loop is CAWSQGQGRGTEAFF. The CDR3 region has the DNA TGTGCCTGGAGTCAAGGACAGGGAAGGGGAACTGAAGCTTTCTTT. V gene TRBV30 combines with J gene TRBJ1-1; 8 nucleotides agree with TRBD1. CDR1 and CDR2 from the germline V gene are GTSNPN and SVGIG (reference sequence). V gave up 2 bases and J gave up 5 bases; unmatched junction bases: 10. The CDR3 has 15 amino acids.

This sequence joins TRBV19 and TRBJ2-1; weak D call: TRBD2 (5 bases). The CDR3 loop spans 15 amino acids. Germline lookup yields CDR1 LNHDA and CDR2 SQIVND (reference sequence). Deletions cut 1 base from V and 5 bases from J, with 12 bases between. The CDR3 spells CASSIAAGANNEQFF. The DNA for the CDR3 is TGTGCCAGTAGTATAGCGGCGGGCGCAAACAATGAGCAGTTCTTC.

This chain connects TRBV6-6 to TRBJ1-3; D is unclear. Germline loops: CDR1 MNHNY, CDR2 SVGAGI (reference sequence). With 7 bases removed from V and 2 bases from J, the gap between germline ends came to 12 bases. This CDR3 has 14 residues. CDR3 coding DNA: TGTGCCAGCACCCACCGGGAAACTGGAAACACCATATATTTT. This translates into CASTHRETGNTIYF.

CDR3 nucleotide sequence: TGTGCCAGCAGCTTAAGGGGCGGGGGTAATGAAAAACTGTTTTTT. It codes for CASSLRGGGNEKLFF. V gene TRBV7-3 combines with J gene TRBJ1-4, with D tentatively TRBD1 (5 bases). This CDR3 has 15 amino acids. Germline V gene sequence: CDR1 SGHTA, CDR2 FQGTGA. The ends were cut back, 1 base at V and 4 bases at J, with 10 bases in the middle.

The V gene is TRBV5-1, the J gene TRBJ2-1; 10 bases agree with TRBD1. From germline, CDR1 is SGHRS and CDR2 YFSETQ. The trim removed 2 bases at V and 6 bases at J, leaving 8 bases unmatched. The CDR3 has 16 amino acids. CDR3 in amino acids: CASSFGFGDRGNEQFF. The CDR3 DNA reads as TGCGCCAGCAGCTTCGGTTTCGGGGACAGGGGCAATGAGCAGTTCTTC.

This clone has more than one count but fewer than ten. The chain recombines TRBV5-1 with TRBJ2-1; TRBD2 is a possible D gene (5 bases). Trimming cost V 2 bases and J 2 bases, with 20 bases left between them. The germline V gene encodes CDR1 SGHRS and CDR2 YFSETQ. The CDR3 consists of 18 residues. Written as DNA, the CDR3 is TGCGCCAGCAGCTTCCGAGGAGTAGCGAACCATACCTACAATGAGCAGTTCTTC. This sequence encodes CASSFRGVANHTYNEQFF.

This rearrangement joins TRBV10-2 to TRBJ1-5; 8 positions match TRBD1. V trimming: 6 bases; J trimming: 4 bases; junction bases outside the gene matches: 5. This CDR3 is built from 14 residues. CDR1 and CDR2 from the germline V gene are WSHSY and SAAADI. The CDR3 loop is CASSPTGGNQPQHF. The CDR3 region has the DNA TGCGCCAGCAGCCCTACAGGGGGAAATCAGCCCCAGCATTTT.

The chain links TRBV5-1 to TRBJ2-7, with TRBD2 as a possible D gene (5 bases). The CDR3 totals 13 residues. V was pared by 2 bases and J by 6 bases, with 12 bases between. Germline CDR1 is SGHRS and CDR2 is YFSETQ. CDR3 region: CASSLGLGLEQYF. The DNA of the CDR3 is TGCGCCAGCAGCTTAGGACTTGGGCTCGAGCAGTACTTC.

The chain employs TRBV19 and TRBJ1-1; D is undetermined. From germline, CDR1 is LNHDA and CDR2 SQIVND (reference sequence). The V and J ends lost 1 base and 1 base respectively, with 7 bases between them. This CDR3 is 14 amino acids long. In DNA, the CDR3 is TGTGCCAGTAGTATAGCGCGGGGGAACACTGAAGCTTTCTTT. Translating it yields CASSIARGNTEAFF.

The rearrangement joins TRBV4-3 to TRBJ1-2, with 7 positions matching TRBD1. Looked up from germline, CDR1 is LGHNA and CDR2 is YSLEER. CDR3 size: 15 residues. The trim removed 4 bases at V and 6 bases at J, leaving 11 bases unmatched. CDR3 bases: TGCGCCAGCAGCCTTCCTGGACAGGAAAGGGATGGCTACACCTTC. It codes for CASSLPGQERDGYTF.

V usage is TRBV9 and J usage is TRBJ2-2; a possible D gene is TRBD2 (6 bases). Germline V gene data show CDR1 as SGDLS and CDR2 as YYNGEE. There are 15 residues in the CDR3. V dropped 7 bases and J dropped 7 bases, with 20 bases sitting between them. The CDR3 DNA sequence: TGTGCCAGCTCCCCGGGCGGGGATTTGTACGGGGAGCTGTTTTTT. Its protein product is CASSPGGDLYGELFF.

V and J are TRBV7-9 and TRBJ2-7; 9 positions agree with TRBD1. This CDR3 spans 16 amino acids. Losses at the gene ends were 3 bases for V and 4 bases for J; bases not matched to a gene: 10. Germline V CDR1 and CDR2: SEHNR, FQNEAQ (reference sequence). In DNA, the CDR3 is TGTGCCAGCAGCTTCCCCGGGACAGGGACTTCTTACGAGCAGTACTTC. The encoded protein is CASSFPGTGTSYEQYF.

The V gene is TRBV4-1, the J gene TRBJ2-2; a possible D gene is TRBD1 (6 bases). The CDR3 has 15 residues. Trimming shortened V by 4 bases and J by 5 bases, and 14 bases separated the two germline ends. Germline V CDR1 and CDR2: MGHRA, YSYEKL. CDR3 sequence: CASSLPGTPTGELFF. As DNA, the CDR3 is TGCGCCAGCAGCCTTCCCGGGACACCAACCGGGGAGCTGTTTTTT.

The chain recombines TRBV18 with TRBJ1-5; no firm D call. The CDR3 contains 15 residues. Trimming removed 1 base from V and 1 base from J, with 8 bases in between. The germline CDR1 and CDR2 sequences are KGHSH and LQKENI. CDR3 bases: TGTGCCAGCTCACCACAGCCGTTCAGCAATCAGCCCCAGCATTTT. Its translation: CASSPQPFSNQPQHF.